This T cell receptor (beta chain) was identified in a study of Tregs in tolerant kidney transplant recipients. Regarding the study as a whole: The most relevant donor-specific Treg TCRbeta repertoire apparently came from expansion with activated donor B cells. The small number of patients limits these findings pending further validation. This study did not directly address biological reproducibility.

Thawed PBMCs were FACS-sorted into unstimulated CD4+CD25+CD127- regulatory T cells, CD4+CD25- non-regulatory cells, CD4 and CD8 cells. The protocol was immunoSEQ multiplex PCR, while the TCRdb copy is restricted to in-frame clones and leaves out a portion. The sample contains 100,000 to 150,000 clones, around nine tenths of which appear only once. V shed 4 bases and J shed 8 bases, with 15 bases lying between them. The CDR3 has 14 residues. Germline V CDR1 and CDR2: SGHTS, YDEGEE. Worth noting for this clone: Its antigen remains unidentified.

The TCR comes from a human donor in good health. Specimen: CD4+ T cells from blood. V gene TRBV5-8 combines with J gene TRBJ1-4; D might be TRBD1 (6 bases). In DNA, the CDR3 is TGTGCCAGCAGCCGCAGGGGTATAGGAGAAAAACTGTTTTTT. Translated: CASSRRGIGEKLFF.